Presented here are 7 T cell receptor beta chains from one specimen sequenced in a study of blood T cell repertoires in COVID-19. The table came from immunoSEQ multiplex PCR; TCRdb's copy has only in-frame clones and leaves some out. The data hold about 150,000 clones, with roughly 85% observed a single time. Sequencing was carried out using peripheral blood. The receptors originated from a man between 65 and 80 years old with acute or convalescent COVID-19.

The chain uses TRBV19 and TRBJ2-5, with 8 nucleotides matching TRBD2. V shed 5 bases and J 4 bases; nucleotides not matched to a gene: 9. There are 15 residues in the CDR3. From germline, CDR1 is LNHDA and CDR2 SQIVND (reference sequence). DNA for the CDR3: TGTGCCAGTAGTGAGCCGCGGGGGGTAGGAGAGACCCAGTACTTC. It translates to CASSEPRGVGETQYF. Full variable domain (outside the CDR3, taken from reference TRBV19 and TRBJ2-5): DGGITQSPKYLFRKEGQNVTLSCEQNLNHDAMYWYRQDPGQGLRLIYYSQIVNDFQKGDIAEGYSVSREKKESFPLTVTSAQKNPTAFYLCASSEPRGVGETQYFGPGTRLLVL.

J is TRBJ2-3 and V is TRBV5-4, with D perhaps TRBD2 (5 bases). The V gene lost 4 bases and the J gene lost 0 bases, with 12 bases spanning the gap. The germline gives CDR1 SGHNT, CDR2 YYREEE (reference sequence). This CDR3 has 15 residues. The CDR3 region is CASSTDLYSTDTQYF. The CDR3 coding sequence is TGTGCCAGCAGCACGGACTTGTATAGCACAGATACGCAGTATTTT.

V and J are TRBV18 and TRBJ2-5; perhaps TRBD2 as D (5 bases). The CDR3 sequence is 15 residues long. The germline V and J ends were trimmed by 2 bases and 4 bases, with 14 bases remaining between them. CDR1 and CDR2 (germline): KGHSH, LQKENI. The CDR3, as DNA: TGTGCCAGCTCACCATATCTAGGAGGAGGAGAGACCCAGTACTTC. This encodes CASSPYLGGGETQYF.

V usage is TRBV9 and J usage is TRBJ2-3, with 8 bases fitting TRBD2. The trim removed 2 bases at V and 5 bases at J, leaving 7 bases unmatched. The CDR3 contains 15 residues. Germline-derived CDR1 and CDR2 are SGDLS and YYNGEE. The CDR3: CASSVGGLVLDTQYF. The CDR3 nucleotides are TGTGCCAGCAGCGTCGGGGGACTAGTATTAGATACGCAGTATTTT.

This clone came up a few times. This sample also contains other DNA sequences that code for the same CDR3. This chain joins TRBV27 and TRBJ2-7; TRBD2 matches at 11 bases. The CDR3 runs to 15 residues. CDR1 is MNHEY, CDR2 SMNVEV, per germline (reference sequence). The trim removed 5 bases at V and 1 base at J, leaving 4 bases unmatched. This chain's CDR3 is CASSLAGGPSYEQYF. Written as DNA, the CDR3 is TGTGCCAGCAGTCTAGCGGGAGGCCCATCCTACGAGCAGTACTTC.

Here the CDR3 reads CASSLDLTQGSTDTQYF. For the CDR3, the DNA is TGCGCCAGCAGCTTGGATTTAACGCAGGGTAGTACAGATACGCAGTATTTT. This chain joins TRBV5-1 and TRBJ2-3; a possible D gene is TRBD1 (5 bases). This CDR3 contains 17 residues. CDR1 and CDR2 (germline): SGHRS, YFSETQ. V was pared by 0 bases and J by 3 bases, with 17 bases between.

The chain uses TRBV19 and TRBJ2-2; 9 nucleotides agree with TRBD2. Germline values: CDR1 LNHDA, CDR2 SQIVND (reference sequence). The CDR3 extends over 15 amino acids. With V trimmed by 6 bases and J by 6 bases, 8 bases remained unmatched. The CDR3 region is CASRATAGGPGELFF. CDR3 sequence (DNA): TGTGCCAGTAGAGCTACAGCGGGAGGCCCCGGGGAGCTGTTTTTT.